These 27 T cell receptor beta chains were sequenced from one sample in a study of T cell responses to AZD1222 COVID-19 vaccine. Produced via immunoSEQ multiplex PCR; TCRdb's table is partial and in-frame only. The data contain 77,000 or so clones, around 87% of them singletons. The source material was peripheral blood, sampled on day 0 of AZD1222 vaccination. These receptors were taken from an adult in good health.

This clone was seen once. The rearrangement links TRBV7-8 to TRBJ1-1; unclear D gene. Germline assignment: CDR1 SGHVS and CDR2 FQNEAQ. V lost 2 bases to trimming and J lost 4 bases, with 5 bases between them. The CDR3 contains 12 residues. CDR3: CASSLRITEAFF. The CDR3 nucleotides are TGTGCCAGCAGCTTACGGATCACTGAAGCTTTCTTT.

The chain is built from TRBV28 and TRBJ1-4; maybe TRBD1 (6 bases). The CDR3 extends over 15 amino acids. Trimming removed 6 bases at V and 8 bases at J, with 19 bases between. In germline, CDR1 is MDHEN, CDR2 SYDVKM. The CDR3 region is CASRWTGGRYEKLFF. The DNA of the CDR3 is TGTGCCAGCAGATGGACGGGGGGCCGGTACGAAAAACTGTTTTTT. Based on the CDR3 plus reference TRBV28 and TRBJ1-4, the full variable domain is DVKVTQSSRYLVKRTGEKVFLECVQDMDHENMFWYRQDPGLGLRLIYFSYDVKMKEKGDIPEGYSVSREKKERFSLILESASTNQTSMYLCASRWTGGRYEKLFFGSGTQLSVL.

The chain has TRBV30 and TRBJ1-5; D gene uncertain. CDR3 length equals 13 residues. The V gene's germline CDR1 is GTSNPN and CDR2 SVGIG (reference sequence). V was trimmed by 3 bases and J by 1 base, leaving 7 bases between them. CDR3 DNA sequence: TGTGCCTGGAGCCCCCACAGCAATCAGCCCCAGCATTTT. This translates into CAWSPHSNQPQHF. The whole variable domain, filled in from reference TRBV30 and TRBJ1-5, reads SQTIHQWPATLVQPVGSPLSLECTVEGTSNPNLYWYRQAAGRGLQLLFYSVGIGQISSEVPQNLSASRPQDRQFILSSKKLLLSDSGFYLCAWSPHSNQPQHFGDGTRLSIL.

This clone showed up just a few times. This chain uses TRBV5-6 with TRBJ1-6; the match to TRBD1 covers 10 bases. With V trimmed by 4 bases and J by 7 bases, 2 bases remained unmatched. The CDR3 is made up of 14 amino acids. Per the germline V gene, CDR1 is SGHDT and CDR2 is YYEEEE. Here the CDR3 DNA reads TGTGCCAGCAGCACGACAGGGGGCAATTCACCCCTCCACTTT. Translating it yields CASSTTGGNSPLHF.

The chain uses TRBV19 and TRBJ2-7; possibly TRBD1 for D (6 bases). The CDR3 loop spans 13 amino acids. The V and J ends lost 9 bases and 4 bases respectively, with 16 bases between them. Germline assignment: CDR1 LNHDA and CDR2 SQIVND (reference sequence). The DNA of the CDR3 is TGTGCCAGCAGTTCTACGGACAGATACGAGCAGTACTTC. Translated, it gives CASSSTDRYEQYF. Based on the CDR3 plus reference TRBV19 and TRBJ2-7, the full variable domain is DGGITQSPKYLFRKEGQNVTLSCEQNLNHDAMYWYRQDPGQGLRLIYYSQIVNDFQKGDIAEGYSVSREKKESFPLTVTSAQKNPTAFYLCASSSTDRYEQYFGPGTRLTVT.

J is TRBJ2-3 and V is TRBV6-5; 9 bases map to TRBD2. The germline V gene has CDR1 MNHEY and CDR2 SVGAGI. The CDR3 length is 14 residues. The J segment lost 1 base and the V segment lost 7 bases, leaving 3 bases of the junction unmatched. CDR3 bases: TGTGCCAGCACCCCTAGCGGGGGCACAGATACGCAGTATTTT. As protein: CASTPSGGTDTQYF.

The V and J genes are TRBV29-1 and TRBJ2-7; D could derive from TRBD1 or TRBD2 (5 bases each). CDR1 and CDR2 (germline): SQVTM, ANQGSEA. The CDR3 runs to 13 residues. The V end lost 7 bases, the J end lost 0 bases, and 13 bases lay between the germline ends. The CDR3 is CSAGTWDSYEQYF. The CDR3 coding sequence is TGCAGCGCGGGGACGTGGGACTCCTACGAGCAGTACTTC.

This sequence joins TRBV28 and TRBJ2-3; D gene uncertain. The CDR3 is 14 residues long. Per germline, CDR1 MDHEN and CDR2 SYDVKM. Deletions cut 10 bases from V and 0 bases from J, with 14 bases between. The CDR3 DNA follows: TGTGCCACCATCAAAGTCACTAGCACAGATACGCAGTATTTT. Translation gives CATIKVTSTDTQYF.

The V and J genes are TRBV24-1 and TRBJ1-1; 7 nucleotides match TRBD1. V was pared by 10 bases and J by 1 base, with 8 bases of the junction left unmatched. The CDR3 length is 14 residues. The germline V gene has CDR1 KGHDR and CDR2 SFDVKD. The CDR3 DNA reads as TGTGCCACTTTCCTACAGGGGCCGAACACTGAAGCTTTCTTT. Its protein is CATFLQGPNTEAFF.

This clone was picked up one time. J is TRBJ2-1 and V is TRBV9, with D perhaps matching TRBD1 (5 bases). The germline gives CDR1 SGDLS, CDR2 YYNGEE. This CDR3 comprises 13 residues. With 2 bases removed from V and 9 bases from J, the gap between germline ends came to 12 bases. DNA for the CDR3: TGTGCCAGCAGCGTTCAGGGAACGGGTGAGCAGTTCTTC. Translation gives CASSVQGTGEQFF.

This clone was recorded once. The genes are TRBV7-3 and TRBJ2-7, with unresolved D. The germline CDR1 and CDR2 sequences are SGHTA and FQGTGA. Trimming took off 2 bases at V and 5 bases at J, with 10 bases between the two ends. This CDR3 region has 13 residues. The CDR3 spells CASSLGQANEQYF. The CDR3 nucleotides are TGTGCCAGCAGCTTAGGGCAGGCCAACGAGCAGTACTTC.

Only a few counts were recorded for this clone. The rearrangement joins TRBV28 to TRBJ2-7, with 8 nucleotides matching TRBD1. Losses at the gene ends were 6 bases for V and 7 bases for J; bases not matched to a gene: 11. The germline gives CDR1 MDHEN, CDR2 SYDVKM. The CDR3 has 14 amino acids. CDR3 amino acids: CASRRTGPRGEQYF. The CDR3 DNA reads as TGTGCCAGCAGACGGACAGGGCCGAGGGGGGAGCAGTACTTC.

V is TRBV5-1 and J is TRBJ2-1; 8 positions agree with TRBD2. Germline V gene sequence: CDR1 SGHRS, CDR2 YFSETQ. V shed 6 bases, J shed 4 bases, and the junction held 9 bases outside the gene matches. The CDR3 has 15 amino acids. The DNA of the CDR3 is TGCGCCAGCAAGAGAGCTAGCGGGTCATACAATGAGCAGTTCTTC. Translation: CASKRASGSYNEQFF.

V gene TRBV3-1 (or the pseudogene TRBV3-2) combines with J gene TRBJ1-2, with D hard to call. The length of the CDR3 is 13 residues. CDR1 and CDR2 (germline): LGHDT, YNNKEL (reference sequence). V was clipped by 4 bases and J by 4 bases, with 10 bases between them. CDR3 nucleotide sequence: TGTGCCAGCAGCCTGGGGTCCACCTATGGCTACACCTTC. It translates to CASSLGSTYGYTF.

The chain joins TRBV9 to TRBJ2-1, with D tentatively TRBD1 (5 bases). Trimming shortened V by 1 base and J by 3 bases, and 5 bases separated the two germline ends. The length of the CDR3 is 13 residues. Germline V gives CDR1 SGDLS, CDR2 YYNGEE. The CDR3 sequence: CASSVQGYNEQFF. Written as DNA, the CDR3 is TGTGCCAGCAGCGTACAGGGCTACAATGAGCAGTTCTTC.

The chain joins TRBV12-3 or TRBV12-4 to TRBJ1-1; D is ambiguous. This CDR3 has 11 residues. V was shortened by 1 base and J by 10 bases, with 7 bases between the two germline ends. The CDR3 region is CASSLEGGAFF. The CDR3 DNA reads as TGTGCCAGCAGTTTAGAGGGTGGAGCTTTCTTT.

This chain uses TRBV6-4 with TRBJ2-7, with 8 bases fitting TRBD2. Trimming removed 2 bases from V and 5 bases from J; junction bases left unmatched: 11. Germline V CDR1 and CDR2: MRHNA, SNTAGT. The CDR3 consists of 16 residues. In nucleotides, the CDR3 is TGTGCCAGCAGTGACCCGGGAGGGGACTGTACTCACGAGCAGTACTTC. It is translated as CASSDPGGDCTHEQYF.

The genes are TRBV6-5 and TRBJ2-2; D gene unclear. Germline V lookup: CDR1 MNHEY, CDR2 SVGAGI. V gave up 7 bases and J gave up 3 bases, with 12 bases separating them. The CDR3 runs to 14 residues. The CDR3 is CASTRVRYTGELFF. As DNA, the CDR3 is TGTGCCAGCACACGGGTCCGATACACCGGGGAGCTGTTTTTT.

The rearrangement uses TRBV6-5 and TRBJ2-2, with D maybe TRBD1 (5 bases). Trimming left V 2 bases short and J 1 base short, with 8 bases between. Germline-derived CDR1 and CDR2 are MNHEY and SVGAGI. CDR3 length: 15 amino acids. The CDR3 bases are TGTGCCAGCAGTTACGGGGCGGTGAACACCGGGGAGCTGTTTTTT. It codes for CASSYGAVNTGELFF.

The rearrangement links TRBV18 to TRBJ2-3; the D gene is possibly TRBD2 (6 bases). The CDR3 length is 15 residues. Germline CDR1 is KGHSH and CDR2 is LQKENI. V lost 3 bases and J 4 bases, leaving 14 bases between the germline ends. The chain's CDR3 is CASSPWRGSADTQYF. The CDR3 nucleotides are TGTGCCAGCTCACCGTGGAGGGGATCGGCAGATACGCAGTATTTT.

The V and J genes are TRBV28 and TRBJ1-2, with D possibly being TRBD1 (5 bases). The germline V and J ends were trimmed by 3 bases and 6 bases, with 11 bases remaining between them. Germline CDR1 MDHEN, CDR2 SYDVKM. The CDR3 runs 13 residues. The CDR3 sequence: CASSLSQGHGYTF. The CDR3 nucleotides read TGTGCCAGCAGTTTGAGCCAGGGCCATGGCTACACCTTC.

The chain links TRBV29-1 to TRBJ2-1, with a weak D call TRBD1 (5 bases). Trimming removed 7 bases at V and 10 bases at J, with 14 bases between. Germline-derived CDR1 and CDR2 are SQVTM and ANQGSEA. This CDR3 contains 11 residues. CDR3 protein: CSALVRGEQFF. The CDR3 nucleotides are TGCAGCGCCCTCGTTAGGGGCGAGCAGTTCTTC.

The rearrangement uses TRBV4-2 and TRBJ1-1; D possibly corresponds to TRBD1 (6 bases). Per germline, CDR1 LGHNA and CDR2 YNFKEQ. The CDR3 is 15 residues long. V lost 1 base and J 4 bases, leaving 13 bases between the germline ends. CDR3 amino acids: CASSQGQGLGTEAFF. The CDR3 coding sequence is TGTGCCAGCAGCCAAGGTCAGGGGCTAGGCACTGAAGCTTTCTTT.

The chain uses TRBV5-4 and TRBJ2-3; either TRBD1 or TRBD2 may supply D (6 bases each). Germline CDR1 reads SGHNT; CDR2 reads YYREEE (reference sequence). Trimming took 10 bases from V and 6 from J, leaving 21 bases between them. This CDR3 spans 14 amino acids. This chain's CDR3 is CAGSSGAREDTQYF. CDR3 sequence (DNA): TGTGCCGGATCCTCGGGGGCCCGAGAGGATACGCAGTATTTT.

This clone has a single count. This rearrangement joins TRBV7-2 to TRBJ2-7, with 10 bases aligning to TRBD2. The germline CDR1 and CDR2 sequences are SGHTA and FQGNSA. The J segment lost 9 bases and the V segment lost 3 bases, leaving 8 bases of the junction unmatched. This CDR3 contains 14 residues. The CDR3 nucleotides are TGTGCCAGCAGCTTCTCTAGCGGGGGTTCGAGGCAGTACTTC. This sequence encodes CASSFSSGGSRQYF.

This chain connects TRBV11-2 to TRBJ2-1; TRBD2 agrees at 14 bases. J was trimmed by 6 bases and V by 0 bases; bases with no gene match: 10. CDR3 length equals 19 residues. Germline CDR1 and CDR2: SGHAT and FQNNGV. This CDR3 reads CASSLDRGTSGRLGNEQFF. The CDR3 DNA follows: TGTGCCAGCAGCTTAGATAGGGGGACTAGCGGGAGACTTGGCAATGAGCAGTTCTTC.

The V call is TRBV19, the J call TRBJ2-6, with D tentatively TRBD2 (5 bases). V gave up 3 bases and J gave up 0 bases, with 12 bases separating them. Per the germline V gene, CDR1 is LNHDA and CDR2 is SQIVND (reference sequence). The CDR3 runs 17 residues. For the CDR3, the DNA is TGTGCCAGTAGTATCTGGAGGAGCAACTCTGGGGCCAACGTCCTGACTTTC. Encoded protein: CASSIWRSNSGANVLTF.